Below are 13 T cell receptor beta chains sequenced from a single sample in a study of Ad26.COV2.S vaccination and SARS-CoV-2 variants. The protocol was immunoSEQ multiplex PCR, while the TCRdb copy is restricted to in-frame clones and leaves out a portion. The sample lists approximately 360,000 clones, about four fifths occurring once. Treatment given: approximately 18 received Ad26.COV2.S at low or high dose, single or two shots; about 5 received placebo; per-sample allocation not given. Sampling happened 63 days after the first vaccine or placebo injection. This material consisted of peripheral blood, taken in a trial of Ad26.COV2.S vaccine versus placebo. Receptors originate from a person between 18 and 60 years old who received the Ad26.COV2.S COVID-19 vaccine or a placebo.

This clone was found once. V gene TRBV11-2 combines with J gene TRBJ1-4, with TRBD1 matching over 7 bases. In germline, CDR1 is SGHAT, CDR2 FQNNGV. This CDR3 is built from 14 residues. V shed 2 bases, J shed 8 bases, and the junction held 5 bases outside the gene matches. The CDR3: CASSLSRGKEKLFF. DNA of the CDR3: TGTGCCAGCAGCTTATCCAGGGGGAAGGAAAAACTGTTTTTT.

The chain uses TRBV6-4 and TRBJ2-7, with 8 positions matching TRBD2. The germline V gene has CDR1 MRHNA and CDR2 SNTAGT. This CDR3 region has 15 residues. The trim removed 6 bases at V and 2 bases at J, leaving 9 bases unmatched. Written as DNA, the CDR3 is TGTGCCAGCAGCGGGGGGGGGACTAGTCCCTACGAGCAGTACTTC. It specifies CASSGGGTSPYEQYF.

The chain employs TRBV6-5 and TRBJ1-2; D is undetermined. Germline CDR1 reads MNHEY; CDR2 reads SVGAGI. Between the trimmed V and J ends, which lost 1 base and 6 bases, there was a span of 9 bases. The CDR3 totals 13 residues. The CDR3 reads CASSYYPAHGYTF. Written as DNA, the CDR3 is TGTGCCAGCAGTTACTACCCCGCCCATGGCTACACCTTC.

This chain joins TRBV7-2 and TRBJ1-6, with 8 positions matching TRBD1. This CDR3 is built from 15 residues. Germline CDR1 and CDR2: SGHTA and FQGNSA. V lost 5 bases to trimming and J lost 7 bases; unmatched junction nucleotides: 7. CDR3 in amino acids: CASSPTGVPNSPLHF. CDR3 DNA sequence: TGTGCCAGCAGCCCGACAGGGGTTCCAAATTCACCCCTCCACTTT.

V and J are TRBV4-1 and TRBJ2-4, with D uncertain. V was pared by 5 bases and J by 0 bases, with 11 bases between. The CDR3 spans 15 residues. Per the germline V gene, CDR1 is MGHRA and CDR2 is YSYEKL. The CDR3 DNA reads TGCGCCAGCAGCAACCTGGGCCTAGCCAAAAACATTCAGTACTTC. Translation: CASSNLGLAKNIQYF.

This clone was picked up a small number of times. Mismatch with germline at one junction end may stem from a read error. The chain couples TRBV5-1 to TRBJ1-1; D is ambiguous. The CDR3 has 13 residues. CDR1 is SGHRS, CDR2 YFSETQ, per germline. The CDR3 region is CASSLEYSSKLLF. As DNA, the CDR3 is TGCGCCAGCAGCTTGGAATACAGCTCGAAGCTTCTCTTT.

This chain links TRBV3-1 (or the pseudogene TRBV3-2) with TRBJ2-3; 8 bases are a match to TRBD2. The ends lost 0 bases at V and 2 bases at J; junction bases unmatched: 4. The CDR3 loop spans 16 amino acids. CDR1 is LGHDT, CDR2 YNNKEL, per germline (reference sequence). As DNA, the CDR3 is TGTGCCAGCAGCCAAGACGGGCGGGGGGCCACAGATACGCAGTATTTT. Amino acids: CASSQDGRGATDTQYF.

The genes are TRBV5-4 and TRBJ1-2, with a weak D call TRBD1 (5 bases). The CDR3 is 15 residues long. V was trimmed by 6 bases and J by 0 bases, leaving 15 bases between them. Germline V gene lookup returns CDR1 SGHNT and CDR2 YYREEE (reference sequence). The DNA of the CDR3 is TGTGCCAGCACCCAGTCCCCGACAGCTAACTATGGCTACACCTTC. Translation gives CASTQSPTANYGYTF.

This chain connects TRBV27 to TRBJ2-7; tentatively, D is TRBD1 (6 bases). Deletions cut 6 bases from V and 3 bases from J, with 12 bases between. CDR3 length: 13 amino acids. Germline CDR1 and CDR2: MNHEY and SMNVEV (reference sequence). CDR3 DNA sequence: TGTGCCAGCAGATCCGTACAGGGCTACGAGCAGTACTTC. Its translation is CASRSVQGYEQYF.

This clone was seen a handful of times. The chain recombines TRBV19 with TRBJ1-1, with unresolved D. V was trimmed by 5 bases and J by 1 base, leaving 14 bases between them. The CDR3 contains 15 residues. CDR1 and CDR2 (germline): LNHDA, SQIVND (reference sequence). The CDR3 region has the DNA TGTGCCAGTAGTTCACCAGACTTGACGAACACTGAAGCTTTCTTT. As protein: CASSSPDLTNTEAFF.

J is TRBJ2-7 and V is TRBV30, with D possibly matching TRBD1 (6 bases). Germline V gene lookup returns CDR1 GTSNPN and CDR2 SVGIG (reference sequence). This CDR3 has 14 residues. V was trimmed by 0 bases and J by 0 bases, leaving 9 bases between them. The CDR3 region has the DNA TGTGCCTGGAGTGTGCAGGGGACCTCCTACGAGCAGTACTTC. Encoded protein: CAWSVQGTSYEQYF. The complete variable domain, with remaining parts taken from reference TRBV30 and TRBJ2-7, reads SQTIHQWPATLVQPVGSPLSLECTVEGTSNPNLYWYRQAAGRGLQLLFYSVGIGQISSEVPQNLSASRPQDRQFILSSKKLLLSDSGFYLCAWSVQGTSYEQYFGPGTRLTVT.

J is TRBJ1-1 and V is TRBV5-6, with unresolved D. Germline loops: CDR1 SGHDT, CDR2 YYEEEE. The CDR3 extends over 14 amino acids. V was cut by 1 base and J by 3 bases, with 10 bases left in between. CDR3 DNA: TGTGCCAGCAGCTTGAATAGGAGAGACACTGAAGCTTTCTTT. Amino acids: CASSLNRRDTEAFF. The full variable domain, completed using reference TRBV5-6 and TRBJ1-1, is DAGVTQSPTHLIKTRGQQVTLRCSPKSGHDTVSWYQQALGQGPQFIFQYYEEEERQRGNFPDRFSGHQFPNYSSELNVNALLLGDSALYLCASSLNRRDTEAFFGQGTRLTVV.

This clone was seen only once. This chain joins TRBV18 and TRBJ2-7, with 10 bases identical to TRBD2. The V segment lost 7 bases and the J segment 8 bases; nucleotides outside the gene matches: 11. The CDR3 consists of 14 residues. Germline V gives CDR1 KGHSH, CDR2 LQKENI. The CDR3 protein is CASLPGTSEFKQYF. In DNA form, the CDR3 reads TGTGCCAGCTTACCCGGGACTAGCGAATTCAAGCAGTACTTC.